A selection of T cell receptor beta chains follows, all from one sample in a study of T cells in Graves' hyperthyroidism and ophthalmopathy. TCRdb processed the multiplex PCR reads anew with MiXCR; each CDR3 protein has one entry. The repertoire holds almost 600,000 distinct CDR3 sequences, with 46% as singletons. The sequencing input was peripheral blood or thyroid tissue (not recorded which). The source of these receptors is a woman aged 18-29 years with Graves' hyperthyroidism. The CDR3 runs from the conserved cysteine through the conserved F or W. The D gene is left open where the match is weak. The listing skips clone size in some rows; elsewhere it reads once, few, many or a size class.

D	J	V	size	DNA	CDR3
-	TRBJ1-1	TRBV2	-	TGTGCCAGCAGGGGAAACGGGAGGCCCTACAATGAGCAGTTCTTT	CASRGNGRPYNEQFF
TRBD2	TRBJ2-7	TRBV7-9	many	TGTGCCAGCAGCCCATTACTCGGGACTAGCGGGAGTGGGGTAACCTACGAGCAGTACTTC	CASSPLLGTSGSGVTYEQYF
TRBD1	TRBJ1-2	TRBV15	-	TGTGCCACCAGCAGAAGGGGGCAATCCTATGGCTACACCTTC	CATSRRGQSYGYTF
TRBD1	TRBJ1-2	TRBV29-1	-	TGCAGCGTTTTCGGGGACAGAAAGGTCTATGGCTACACCTTC	CSVFGDRKVYGYTF
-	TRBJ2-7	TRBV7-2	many	TGTGCCAGCAGCTTGGGCTCCTACGAGCAGTACTTC	CASSLGSYEQYF
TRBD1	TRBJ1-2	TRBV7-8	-	TGTGCCAGTACCGACAGGGGGCTTGGCTACACCTTC	CASTDRGLGYTF
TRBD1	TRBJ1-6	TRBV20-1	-	TGCAGTGCTAGACTCCCGGGACAGGGGGCGCGGAATTCACCCCTCCACTTT	CSARLPGQGARNSPLHF
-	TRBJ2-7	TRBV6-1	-	TGTGCCAGCAAGGGCGGGCTCTACGAGCAGTACTTC	CASKGGLYEQYF
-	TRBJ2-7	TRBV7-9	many	TGTGCCAGCAGCTTAGGCCTGGACCTGGGGTACGAGCAGTACTTC	CASSLGLDLGYEQYF
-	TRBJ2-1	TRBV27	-	TGTGCCATCGAGGGGCAGTTCTTC	CAIEGQFF
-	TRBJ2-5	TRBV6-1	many	TGTGCCAGCAGTGAAGTGGGTGGGGAGCAAGAGACCCAGTACTTC	CASSEVGGEQETQYF
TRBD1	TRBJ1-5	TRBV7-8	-	TGTGCCAGCAGCACGGGGACAGAGTATAGCAATCAGCCCCAGCATTTT	CASSTGTEYSNQPQHF
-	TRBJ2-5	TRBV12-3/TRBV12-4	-	TGTGCCAGCAGTCTCGGACCTAAAGAGACCCAGTACTTC	CASSLGPKETQYF
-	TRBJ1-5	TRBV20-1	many	TGCAGTGTTACCGCCCGGACCCCAGGCAATCAGCCCCAGCATTTT	CSVTARTPGNQPQHF
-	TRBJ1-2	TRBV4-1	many	TGCGCCAGCAGCCAAGTTCGAACTGGATTAGATGGGGGCTACACCTTC	CASSQVRTGLDGGYTF
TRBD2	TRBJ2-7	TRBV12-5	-	TGTGCTAGTGGTATACGTCCCGGGACTAGCGGGAGCACCTACGAGCAGTACTTC	CASGIRPGTSGSTYEQYF